A selection of T cell receptor beta chains follows, all from one sample in a study of T cells in Graves' hyperthyroidism and ophthalmopathy. One entry per CDR3 protein results from TCRdb running MiXCR on the multiplex PCR reads. The sample lists approximately 200,000 distinct CDR3 sequences, 18% seen once, with about 45% in the top ten. The sample consisted of blood. The receptors were sampled from a man aged 40-49 years with Graves' hyperthyroidism. Both conserved end residues are part of each CDR3. The D gene is left open where the match is weak. A clone size is listed for some rows: how often the clone was seen (once, few, many), or a class if it is expanded.

v_call	d_call	clone_size	j_call	cdr3_nt	cdr3_aa
TRBV2	-	many	TRBJ1-5	TGTGCCAGCAGTGAAGGGGGTTGGCAGCCCCAGCATTTT	CASSEGGWQPQHF
TRBV19	-	many	TRBJ2-2	TGTGCCACCGCGGGGCGAGACAGGCCGGGGGAGCTGTTTTTT	CATAGRDRPGELFF
TRBV9	-	few	TRBJ2-2	TGTGCCAGCAGCGTAGGAAGAGGGGCATTTACCGGGGAGCTGTTTTTT	CASSVGRGAFTGELFF
TRBV20-1	-	many	TRBJ2-1	TGCAGTGAAGTGGCAGCCTCCTCCTACAATGAGCAGTTCTTC	CSEVAASSYNEQFF
TRBV5-1	TRBD1	-	TRBJ2-7	TGCGCCAGCCGGACAGGTGATATGGAGCAGTACTTC	CASRTGDMEQYF
TRBV12-3/TRBV12-4	-	-	TRBJ1-3	TGTGCCACCAGTACAAGCTCTGGAAACACCATATATTTT	CATSTSSGNTIYF
TRBV7-2	TRBD2	-	TRBJ2-5	TGTGCCAGCAGCCCGTGGACTAGCGGGAGGGAAGAGACCCAGTACTTC	CASSPWTSGREETQYF
TRBV30	-	many	TRBJ2-1	TGTGCCTGGAGTGTACGAGGGAATGAGCAGTTCTTC	CAWSVRGNEQFF
TRBV5-6	-	many	TRBJ2-5	TGTGCCAGCAGCTTAATCGGGGAGACCCAGTACTTC	CASSLIGETQYF
TRBV7-2	-	-	TRBJ1-6	TGTGCCAGCAGCCTGGGGCTAGCGGGGGGAACTATCGGGTCACCCCTCCACTTT	CASSLGLAGGTIGSPLHF
TRBV7-2	-	-	TRBJ2-2	TGTGCCAGCAGCTATCAGGGGGGGTCCACCGGGGAGCTGTTTTTT	CASSYQGGSTGELFF
TRBV5-6	-	many	TRBJ2-5	TGTGCCAGCAGCTTGGGACAGGGGAGGGAAGAGACCCAGTACTTC	CASSLGQGREETQYF
TRBV14	-	-	TRBJ2-4	TGTGCCAGCAGCCAAGAAGGCGGGCAGCAGGAGAACATTCAGTACTTC	CASSQEGGQQENIQYF
TRBV15	TRBD2	-	TRBJ2-2	TGTGCCACCAGCACAGCGGGAGGGAACACCGGGGAGCTGTTTTTT	CATSTAGGNTGELFF
TRBV3-1	-	many	TRBJ2-1	TGTGCCAGCAGCCAAAGACAATCCTACAATGAGCAGTTCTTC	CASSQRQSYNEQFF
TRBV7-2	-	many	TRBJ1-1	TGTGCCAGCAGCTTAAGTTGGGACGGAGAAGCTTTCTTT	CASSLSWDGEAFF
TRBV5-1	-	many	TRBJ1-6	TGCGCCAGCAGCTTGGGGACGGGAAATTCACCCCTCCACTTT	CASSLGTGNSPLHF
TRBV6-5	-	few	TRBJ2-1	TGTGCCAGCAGTTCCTCATGGGCGTTCAATGAGCAGTTCTTC	CASSSSWAFNEQFF
TRBV12-3/TRBV12-4	-	many	TRBJ2-7	TGTGCCAGCAGTTTAGGCCTCGAGCAGTACTTC	CASSLGLEQYF
TRBV7-9	-	few	TRBJ2-1	TGTGCCAGCAGCTTAGCCGGACAGCACTACAATGAGCAGTTCTTC	CASSLAGQHYNEQFF
TRBV5-1	-	many	TRBJ2-7	TGCGCCAGCAGGGGCACCCTCTCCTACGAGCAGTACTTC	CASRGTLSYEQYF
TRBV10-2	-	-	TRBJ1-5	TGCGCCAGCGGTGAGAGGGAGGGGGTACGATTTTTGCGGCCCCAGCATTTT	CASGEREGVRFLRPQHF